These 10 T cell receptor beta chains were all obtained from the same sample, sequenced in a study of molecular identifiers for immune sequencing clone quantification (dated 2018 in TCRdb). Libraries were constructed by PCR. The sequencing machine was a NextSeq 500. Through fastp at Q25 and MiXCR, TCRdb rebuilt clones from the public reads, retaining in-frame beta chains. Duplicate CDR3 protein sequences are folded into a single record with the most common DNA and genes. The sample table contains under 350,000 distinct CDR3 sequences; only one count was recorded for 24% of them. About 0.73% of the sample is taken by the ten largest. The sample consisted of naive CD8+ T cells from blood, with Jurkat cell RNA spiked in. Explained via the paper, the cell subset or site label denotes: FACS-sorted CD8+CD4-CCR7+CD45RA+ naive T cells. The receptors come from a human donor in good health. Some libraries in this study had Jurkat cell RNA spiked in.

This clonotype has just a few counts. CDR3 DNA sequence: TGCGCCAGCAGCGGCGATTGGGGAAGGGGCGAGCAGTACTTC. Translated: CASSGDWGRGEQYF. V is TRBV4-1 and J is TRBJ2-7; TRBD1 might be the D (5 bases). Germline CDR1 reads MGHRA; CDR2 reads YSYEKL. This CDR3 is 14 amino acids long. V was shortened by 5 bases and J by 6 bases, with 17 bases between the two germline ends.

The V call is TRBV20-1, the J call TRBJ1-1, with D tentatively TRBD1 (5 bases). Germline V gene data show CDR1 as DFQATT and CDR2 as SNEGSKA (reference sequence). The CDR3 consists of 16 residues. With 4 bases removed from V and 1 base from J, the gap between germline ends came to 19 bases. CDR3 sequence: CSAMAGAFYPNTEAFF. The CDR3 region has the DNA TGCAGTGCTATGGCCGGGGCCTTTTACCCGAACACTGAAGCTTTCTTT.

This clonotype was seen a few times. The rearrangement uses TRBV7-9 and TRBJ2-3, with a weak D call TRBD2 (5 bases). Trimming removed 2 bases from V and 6 bases from J, with 15 bases in between. Germline CDR1 reads SEHNR; CDR2 reads FQNEAQ (reference sequence). There are 15 residues in the CDR3. The CDR3 nucleotides read TGTGCCAGCAGCTTAAGGGAGCCCAAGGCGGATACGCAGTATTTT. Translation gives CASSLREPKADTQYF.

This clonotype was seen repeatedly, ten times or more. The chain joins TRBV2 to TRBJ2-3; no clear D gene. The CDR3 consists of 13 residues. V gave up 10 bases and J gave up 0 bases, with 11 bases separating them. From germline, CDR1 is SNHLY and CDR2 FYNNEI. The CDR3 nucleotides are TGTGCCACCCCGTTCAGCAGCACAGATACGCAGTATTTT. Translating gives CATPFSSTDTQYF.

About this clonotype itself: A junction boundary mismatches the germline segment, possibly from a read error. V is TRBV20-1 and J is TRBJ2-7, with D possibly matching TRBD2 (5 bases). CDR3 length equals 14 residues. Germline lookup yields CDR1 DFQATT and CDR2 SNEGSKA (reference sequence). CDR3 sequence reads: CSARGTGILYEQHF. In DNA, the CDR3 is TGCAGTGCTAGAGGGACGGGGATCCTCTACGAGCAGCACTTC.

This clonotype showed up many times. J is TRBJ1-2 and V is TRBV20-1; D gene unclear. This CDR3 is 15 amino acids long. Per germline, CDR1 DFQATT and CDR2 SNEGSKA (reference sequence). V dropped 1 base and J dropped 0 bases, with 12 bases sitting between them. The CDR3 protein is CSARVYSEANYGYTF. CDR3 in DNA: TGCAGTGCTAGAGTCTACAGCGAAGCTAACTATGGCTACACCTTC.

This chain joins TRBV27 and TRBJ2-3; TRBD2 matches at 10 bases. The J segment lost 2 bases and the V segment lost 6 bases, leaving 11 bases of the junction unmatched. The CDR3 extends over 17 amino acids. CDR1 and CDR2 from the germline V gene are MNHEY and SMNVEV (reference sequence). The CDR3 reads CASSRTWTSGLTDTQYF. DNA of the CDR3: TGTGCCAGCAGCCGGACATGGACTAGCGGACTCACAGATACGCAGTATTTT.

This clonotype was seen ten or more times. The chain is built from TRBV20-1 and TRBJ2-7; no definite D call. Germline loops: CDR1 DFQATT, CDR2 SNEGSKA (reference sequence). Trimming pared 1 base from V and 2 bases from J, leaving 9 bases between. The CDR3 has 13 amino acids. The DNA for the CDR3 is TGCAGTGCTAGAGGGCCAGTTCCCTACGAGCAGTACTTC. Translated: CSARGPVPYEQYF.

The sample holds many counts of this clonotype. The J gene is TRBJ1-6, the V gene TRBV13; 7 bases line up with TRBD1. Losses at the gene ends were 1 base for V and 10 bases for J; bases not matched to a gene: 7. The CDR3 consists of 15 residues. Germline CDR1 PRHDT, CDR2 FYEKMQ (reference sequence). CDR3 DNA sequence: TGTGCCAGCAGCTTAGAGAGGGGGCGCGGATCACCCCTCCACTTT. This encodes CASSLERGRGSPLHF.

This rearrangement joins TRBV6-2 or TRBV6-3 to TRBJ2-7; D may be TRBD1 or TRBD2 (5 bases each). The ends were cut back, 0 bases at V and 2 bases at J, with 11 bases in the middle. Germline V gives CDR1 MNHEY, CDR2 SVGEGT. The CDR3 totals 15 residues. CDR3 protein: CASSYSSGTAYEQYF. The CDR3 nucleotides are TGTGCCAGCAGTTACTCTAGTGGGACCGCCTACGAGCAGTACTTC.